This T cell receptor beta chain was sequenced in a study of T cell repertoires in cytomegalovirus infection. A single record per CDR3 protein comes from TCRdb applying MiXCR to the reads. The sample lists over 250,000 distinct CDR3 sequences, roughly a fifth occurring once. Deletions cut 7 bases from V and 4 bases from J, with 18 bases between. The CDR3 spans 15 residues. Germline assignment: CDR1 SGHRS and CDR2 YFSETQ. In the case of this clonotype: Antigen specificity is unknown.

The study, taken as a whole, reports: Summed frequency of shared TCR beta families picked out CMV carriers who also had the relevant HLA.

The input for sequencing was cultured PBMCs, taken from culture after CMV antigen stimulation. The chain carries TRBV5-1 and TRBJ2-1, with a tentative D call TRBD1 (6 bases). The sequence was collected from a human donor in good health (CMV status not recorded). Some clones in this sample may be carry-over from other donors' samples. The DNA for the CDR3 is TGCGCCAGCTCCTCTACCGGGACACTTTACAATGAGCAGTTCTTC. As protein: CASSSTGTLYNEQFF.